Included here is one T cell receptor beta chain sequence, with context. Its antigen is unidentified. The repertoire was sequenced with immunoSEQ multiplex PCR; TCRdb's copy has only in-frame clones and lacks some. The sample shows some 130,000 clones, 88% of them seen only once. This specimen comes from a study of T cell responses to AZD1222 COVID-19 vaccine. Between the trimmed V and J ends, which lost 0 bases and 8 bases, there was a span of 7 bases. The CDR3 covers 13 residues. The germline gives CDR1 LNHNV, CDR2 YYDKDF (reference sequence). Regarding the study as a whole: Distributed over spike, vaccine-associated CD4 TCRs predominated at 160-218 and 743-854. Spike-specific TCRs gained breadth and depth after people received two AZD1222 doses.

This sequence was found in an adult in good health. Sequencing was performed on peripheral blood, taken on day 0 of MenACWY control vaccination. The rearrangement links TRBV15 to TRBJ1-4; no clear D gene. CDR3: CATSRDPGEKLFF. In nucleotides, the CDR3 is TGTGCCACCAGCAGAGATCCGGGGGAAAAACTGTTTTTT.